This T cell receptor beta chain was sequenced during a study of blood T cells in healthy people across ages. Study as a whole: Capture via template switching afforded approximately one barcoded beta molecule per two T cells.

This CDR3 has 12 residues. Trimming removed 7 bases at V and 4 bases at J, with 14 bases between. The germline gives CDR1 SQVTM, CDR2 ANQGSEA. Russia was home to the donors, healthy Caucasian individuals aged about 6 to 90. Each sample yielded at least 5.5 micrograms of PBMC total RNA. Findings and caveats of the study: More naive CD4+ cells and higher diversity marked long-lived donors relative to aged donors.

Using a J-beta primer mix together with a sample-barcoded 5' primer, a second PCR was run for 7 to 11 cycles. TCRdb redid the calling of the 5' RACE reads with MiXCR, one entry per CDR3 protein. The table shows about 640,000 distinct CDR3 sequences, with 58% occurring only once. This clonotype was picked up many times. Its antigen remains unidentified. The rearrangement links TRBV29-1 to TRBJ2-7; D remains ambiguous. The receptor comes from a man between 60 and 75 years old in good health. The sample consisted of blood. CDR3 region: CSGALIGYEQYF. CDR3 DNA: TGCAGCGGCGCCCTCATCGGATACGAGCAGTACTTC.